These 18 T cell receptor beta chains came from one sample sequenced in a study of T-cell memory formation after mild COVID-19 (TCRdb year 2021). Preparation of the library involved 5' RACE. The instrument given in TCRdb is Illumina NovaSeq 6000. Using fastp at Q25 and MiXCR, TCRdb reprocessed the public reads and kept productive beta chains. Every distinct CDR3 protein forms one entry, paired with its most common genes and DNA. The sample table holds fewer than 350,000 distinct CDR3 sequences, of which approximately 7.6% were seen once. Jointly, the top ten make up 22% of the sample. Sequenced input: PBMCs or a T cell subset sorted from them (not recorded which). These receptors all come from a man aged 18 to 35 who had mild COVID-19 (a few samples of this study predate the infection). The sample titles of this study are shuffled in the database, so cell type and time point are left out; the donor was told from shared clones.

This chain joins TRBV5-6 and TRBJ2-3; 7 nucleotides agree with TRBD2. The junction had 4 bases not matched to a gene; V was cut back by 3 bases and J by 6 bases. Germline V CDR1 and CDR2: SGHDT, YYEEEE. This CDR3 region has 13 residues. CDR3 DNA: TGTGCCAGCAGCTGGGAGGGTTCCGATACGCAGTATTTT. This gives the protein CASSWEGSDTQYF.

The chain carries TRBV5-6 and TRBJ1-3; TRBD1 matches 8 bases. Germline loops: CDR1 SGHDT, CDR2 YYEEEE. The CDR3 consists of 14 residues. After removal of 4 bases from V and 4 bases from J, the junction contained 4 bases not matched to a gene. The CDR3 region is CASSADRAGNTIYF. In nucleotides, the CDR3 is TGTGCCAGCAGCGCGGACAGGGCCGGAAACACCATATATTTT.

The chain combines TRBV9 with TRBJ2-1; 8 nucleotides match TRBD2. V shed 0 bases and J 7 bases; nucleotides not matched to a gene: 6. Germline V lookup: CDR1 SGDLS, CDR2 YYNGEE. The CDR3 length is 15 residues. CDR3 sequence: CASSVAPGGGNEQFF. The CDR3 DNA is TGTGCCAGCAGCGTAGCCCCGGGGGGGGGAAATGAGCAGTTCTTC.

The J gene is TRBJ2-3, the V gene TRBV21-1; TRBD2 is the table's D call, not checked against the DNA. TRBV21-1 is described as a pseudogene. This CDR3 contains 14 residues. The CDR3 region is CASSTRLGLDTQYF. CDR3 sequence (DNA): TGTGCCAGCAGCACCCGACTAGGGTTAGATACGCAGTATTTT.

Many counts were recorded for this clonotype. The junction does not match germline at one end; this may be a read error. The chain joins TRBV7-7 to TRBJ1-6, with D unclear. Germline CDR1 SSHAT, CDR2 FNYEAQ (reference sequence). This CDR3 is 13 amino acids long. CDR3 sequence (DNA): TGTGCTAGCAGCTTAGAGGCTTCTTCACCCCTCCACTTT. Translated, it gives CASSLEASSPLHF.

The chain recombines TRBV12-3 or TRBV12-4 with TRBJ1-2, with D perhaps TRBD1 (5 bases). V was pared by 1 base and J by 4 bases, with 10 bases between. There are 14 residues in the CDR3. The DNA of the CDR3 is TGTGCCAGCAGTTTAGGGGACCGAGTCTATGGCTACACCTTC. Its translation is CASSLGDRVYGYTF.

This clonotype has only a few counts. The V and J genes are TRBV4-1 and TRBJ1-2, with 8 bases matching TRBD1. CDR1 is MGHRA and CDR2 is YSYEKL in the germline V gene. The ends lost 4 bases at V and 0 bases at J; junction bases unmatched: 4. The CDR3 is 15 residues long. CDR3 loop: CASSPGQGPNYGYTF. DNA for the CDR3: TGCGCCAGCAGCCCCGGACAGGGCCCTAACTATGGCTACACCTTC.

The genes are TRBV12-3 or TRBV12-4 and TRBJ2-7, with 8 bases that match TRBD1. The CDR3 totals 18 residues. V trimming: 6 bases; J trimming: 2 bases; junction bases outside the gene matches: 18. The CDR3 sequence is CASSYTIRTGNDAYEQYF. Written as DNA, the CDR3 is TGTGCCAGCAGCTACACAATCCGGACAGGGAACGATGCCTACGAGCAGTACTTC.

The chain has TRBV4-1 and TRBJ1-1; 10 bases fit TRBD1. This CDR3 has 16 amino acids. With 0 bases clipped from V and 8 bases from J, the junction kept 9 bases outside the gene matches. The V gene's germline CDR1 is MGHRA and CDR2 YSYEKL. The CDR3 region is CASSQDLWDRGKEAFF. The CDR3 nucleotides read TGCGCCAGCAGCCAAGATCTTTGGGACAGGGGAAAGGAAGCTTTCTTT.

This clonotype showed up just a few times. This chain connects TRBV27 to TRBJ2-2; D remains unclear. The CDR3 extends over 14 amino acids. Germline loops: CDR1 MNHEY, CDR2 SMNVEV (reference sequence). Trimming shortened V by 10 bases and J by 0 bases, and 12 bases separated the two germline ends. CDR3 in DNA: TGTGCCACCGCGCTTTTCGCGAACACCGGGGAGCTGTTTTTT. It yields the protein CATALFANTGELFF.

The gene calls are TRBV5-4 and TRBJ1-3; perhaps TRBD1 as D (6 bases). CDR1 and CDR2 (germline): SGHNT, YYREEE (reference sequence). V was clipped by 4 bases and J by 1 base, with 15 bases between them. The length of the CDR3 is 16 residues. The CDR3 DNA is TGTGCCAGCAGCATCGGACAGCCTCGGTCTGGAAACACCATATATTTT. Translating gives CASSIGQPRSGNTIYF. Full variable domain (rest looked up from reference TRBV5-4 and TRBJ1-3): ETGVTQSPTHLIKTRGQQVTLRCSSQSGHNTVSWYQQALGQGPQFIFQYYREEENGRGNFPPRFSGLQFPNYSSELNVNALELDDSALYLCASSIGQPRSGNTIYFGEGSWLTVV.

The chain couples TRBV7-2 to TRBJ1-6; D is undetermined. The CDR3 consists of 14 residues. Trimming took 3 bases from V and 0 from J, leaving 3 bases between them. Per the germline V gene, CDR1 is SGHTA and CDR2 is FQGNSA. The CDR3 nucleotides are TGTGCCAGCAGCTTTGGCTCCTATAATTCACCCCTCCACTTT. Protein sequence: CASSFGSYNSPLHF.

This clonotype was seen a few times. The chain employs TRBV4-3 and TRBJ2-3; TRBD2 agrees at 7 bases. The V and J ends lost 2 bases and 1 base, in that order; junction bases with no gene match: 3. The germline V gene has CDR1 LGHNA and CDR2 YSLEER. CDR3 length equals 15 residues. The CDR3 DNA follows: TGCGCCAGCAGCCAAAGTACTAGCGGCACAGATACGCAGTATTTT. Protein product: CASSQSTSGTDTQYF.

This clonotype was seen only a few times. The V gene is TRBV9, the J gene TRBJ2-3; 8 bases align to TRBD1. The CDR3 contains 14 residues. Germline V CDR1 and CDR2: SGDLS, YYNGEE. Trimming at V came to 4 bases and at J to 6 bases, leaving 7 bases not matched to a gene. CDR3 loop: CASSLTQGDDTQYF. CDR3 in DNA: TGTGCCAGCAGCTTAACACAGGGGGACGATACGCAGTATTTT. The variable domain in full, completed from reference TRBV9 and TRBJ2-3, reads DSGVTQTPKHLITATGQRVTLRCSPRSGDLSVYWYQQSLDQGLQFLIQYYNGEERAKGNILERFSAQQFPDLHSELNLSSLELGDSALYFCASSLTQGDDTQYFGPGTRLTVL.

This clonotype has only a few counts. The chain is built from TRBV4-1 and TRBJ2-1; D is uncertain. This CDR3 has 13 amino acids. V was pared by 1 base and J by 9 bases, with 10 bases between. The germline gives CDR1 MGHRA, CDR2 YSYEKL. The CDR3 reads CASSQGLWGEQFF. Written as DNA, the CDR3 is TGCGCCAGCAGCCAAGGCCTGTGGGGTGAGCAGTTCTTC.

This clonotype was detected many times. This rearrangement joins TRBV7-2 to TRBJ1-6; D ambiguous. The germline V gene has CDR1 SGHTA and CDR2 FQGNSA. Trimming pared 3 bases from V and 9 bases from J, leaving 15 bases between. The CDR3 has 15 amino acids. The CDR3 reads CASSLGSVVVSPLHF. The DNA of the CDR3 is TGTGCCAGCAGCTTGGGGTCAGTAGTAGTTTCACCCCTCCACTTT.

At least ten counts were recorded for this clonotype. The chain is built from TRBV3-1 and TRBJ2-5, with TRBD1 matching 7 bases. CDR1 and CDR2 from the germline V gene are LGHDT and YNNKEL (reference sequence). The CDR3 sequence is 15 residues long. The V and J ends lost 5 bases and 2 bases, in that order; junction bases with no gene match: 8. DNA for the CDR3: TGTGCCAGCAGCGATAGACAGGGAGTACAAGAGACCCAGTACTTC. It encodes CASSDRQGVQETQYF.

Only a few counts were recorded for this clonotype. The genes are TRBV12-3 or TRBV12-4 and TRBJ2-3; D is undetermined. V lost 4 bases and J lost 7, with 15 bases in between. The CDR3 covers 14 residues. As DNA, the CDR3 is TGTGCCAGCAGTTCGGACCAGGACGGGTATACGCAGTATTTT. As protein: CASSSDQDGYTQYF.